The 13 T cell receptor beta chains below all came from one sample that was sequenced in a study of Ad26.COV2.S vaccination and SARS-CoV-2 variants. Sequencing used immunoSEQ multiplex PCR; TCRdb keeps in-frame clones, though not all of them. The data contain roughly 320,000 clones, about 86% of them seen just once; the ten biggest clones take up approximately 2%. Described treatment: roughly 18 received Ad26.COV2.S at low or high dose, single or two shots; about five received placebo; per-sample allocation not given. Sample collection was performed on day 63 after the first vaccine or placebo injection. Sequenced material: peripheral blood, taken in a trial of Ad26.COV2.S vaccine versus placebo. The receptor set was obtained from a person aged 18-65 years who received the Ad26.COV2.S COVID-19 vaccine or a placebo.

The chain's CDR3 is CASSFRGARRNQPQHF. The CDR3, as DNA: TGTGCCAGCAGCTTTCGGGGGGCGCGTCGCAATCAGCCCCAGCATTTT. This chain joins TRBV5-8 and TRBJ1-5; possibly TRBD1 for D (6 bases). Trimming removed 2 bases at V and 2 bases at J, with 14 bases between. CDR1 SGHTS and CDR2 YDEGEE come from the germline V gene. This CDR3 has 16 residues.

The gene calls are TRBV2 and TRBJ2-2; TRBD2 matches at 8 bases. V lost 8 bases to trimming and J lost 4 bases; unmatched junction nucleotides: 6. This CDR3 has 14 residues. Germline V gene sequence: CDR1 SNHLY, CDR2 FYNNEI. CDR3 loop: CASLGGGITGELFF. For the CDR3, the DNA is TGTGCCAGCCTCGGGGGGGGTATCACCGGGGAGCTGTTTTTT.

The table lists this clone with a few counts. J is TRBJ2-2 and V is TRBV5-5, with a tentative D call TRBD1 (5 bases). Germline V gene lookup returns CDR1 SGHKS and CDR2 YYEKEE (reference sequence). V was pared by 5 bases and J by 7 bases, with 15 bases between. CDR3 length: 14 amino acids. The DNA of the CDR3 is TGTGCCAGCAGAAGGGGCGAATGGAACGGGGAGCTGTTTTTT. It encodes CASRRGEWNGELFF.

J is TRBJ2-6 and V is TRBV9; no reliable D call. This CDR3 comprises 13 residues. V lost 1 base and J 2 bases, leaving 1 base between the germline ends. The germline V gene encodes CDR1 SGDLS and CDR2 YYNGEE. The CDR3 DNA is TGTGCCAGCAGCGTACCTGGGGCCAACGTCCTGACTTTC. This gives the protein CASSVPGANVLTF.

This chain uses TRBV7-3 with TRBJ2-7, with 11 positions matching TRBD1. The ends lost 8 bases at V and 5 bases at J; junction bases unmatched: 14. The CDR3 loop spans 16 amino acids. Germline CDR1 is SGHTA and CDR2 is FQGTGA. CDR3 sequence reads: CASAAGQGARSHEQYF. The CDR3 region has the DNA TGTGCCAGCGCGGCCGGACAGGGGGCAAGAAGCCACGAGCAGTACTTC. Complete variable domain (other parts from reference TRBV7-3 and TRBJ2-7): GAGVSQTPSNKVTEKGKYVELRCDPISGHTALYWYRQSLGQGPEFLIYFQGTGAADDSGLPNDRFFAVRPEGSVSTLKIQRTERGDSAVYLCASAAGQGARSHEQYFGPGTRLTVT.

The chain has TRBV7-8 and TRBJ2-1; 9 positions match TRBD1. CDR1 is SGHVS and CDR2 is FQNEAQ in the germline V gene. Losses at the gene ends were 5 bases for V and 3 bases for J; bases not matched to a gene: 5. The CDR3 sequence is 15 residues long. CDR3 amino acids: CASSRRDRDYNEQFF. The DNA for the CDR3 is TGTGCCAGCAGCCGCCGGGACAGGGACTACAATGAGCAGTTCTTC.

The V gene is TRBV18, the J gene TRBJ1-3, with 7 bases identical to TRBD1. V shed 1 base and J 2 bases; nucleotides not matched to a gene: 5. The CDR3 contains 16 residues. Germline V lookup: CDR1 KGHSH, CDR2 LQKENI. This CDR3 is CASSPQTGAAGNTIYF. Written as DNA, the CDR3 is TGTGCCAGCTCACCACAAACAGGGGCAGCTGGAAACACCATATATTTT.

The chain uses TRBV29-1 and TRBJ1-1; 7 nucleotides align to TRBD1. The CDR3 runs to 14 residues. Germline CDR1 reads SQVTM; CDR2 reads ANQGSEA. With 0 bases clipped from V and 4 bases from J, the junction kept 5 bases outside the gene matches. This CDR3 reads CSVEDKGGGTEAFF. In nucleotides, the CDR3 is TGCAGCGTTGAAGATAAAGGGGGCGGCACTGAAGCTTTCTTT. Combining the CDR3 with reference TRBV29-1 and TRBJ1-1 gives the whole variable domain SAVISQKPSRDICQRGTSLTIQCQVDSQVTMMFWYRQQPGQSLTLIATANQGSEATYESGFVIDKFPISRPNLTFSTLTVSNMSPEDSSIYLCSVEDKGGGTEAFFGQGTRLTVV.

CDR3 DNA sequence: TGTGCCAGCAGCCCGGGACAGATCTACGAGCAGTACTTC. It is translated as CASSPGQIYEQYF. V usage is TRBV9 and J usage is TRBJ2-7, with 7 bases lining up with TRBD1. There are 13 residues in the CDR3. V lost 4 bases and J lost 3; bases outside the gene matches: 4. Looked up from germline, CDR1 is SGDLS and CDR2 is YYNGEE.

The genes are TRBV12-5 and TRBJ2-3; 8 bases are shared with TRBD2. CDR3 length equals 15 residues. The germline CDR1 and CDR2 sequences are LGHNT and FRNRAP. The J segment lost 0 bases and the V segment lost 4 bases, leaving 3 bases of the junction unmatched. The CDR3: CASGSGGPSTDTQYF. The CDR3 DNA reads TGTGCTAGTGGTTCGGGGGGGCCTAGCACAGATACGCAGTATTTT.

The rearrangement joins TRBV5-6 to TRBJ1-3; D possibly corresponds to TRBD1 (6 bases). V dropped 2 bases and J dropped 2 bases, with 8 bases sitting between them. This CDR3 is built from 14 residues. Germline assignment: CDR1 SGHDT and CDR2 YYEEEE. The CDR3 spells CASSLQGPGNTIYF. The CDR3 coding sequence is TGTGCCAGCAGCTTACAGGGACCTGGAAACACCATATATTTT.

V and J are TRBV21-1 and TRBJ1-5; the table names TRBD1, a call not compared with the DNA. TRBV21-1 has pseudogene status. CDR3 length: 18 amino acids. CDR3: CASSKELFVAGGHQPQHF. For the CDR3, the DNA is TGTGCCAGCAGCAAAGAATTGTTCGTGGCAGGGGGTCATCAGCCCCAGCATTTT.

The rearrangement uses TRBV5-1 and TRBJ2-5, with D possibly being TRBD2 (6 bases). The germline CDR1 and CDR2 sequences are SGHRS and YFSETQ. V was pared by 1 base and J by 1 base, with 14 bases between. The CDR3 contains 16 residues. CDR3 bases: TGCGCCAGCAGCTTGTATCGGGGAGGCGCCCAAGAGACCCAGTACTTC. It codes for CASSLYRGGAQETQYF. Drawing the rest from reference TRBV5-1 and TRBJ2-5, the complete variable domain is KAGVTQTPRYLIKTRGQQVTLSCSPISGHRSVSWYQQTPGQGLQFLFEYFSETQRNKGNFPGRFSGRQFSNSRSEMNVSTLELGDSALYLCASSLYRGGAQETQYFGPGTRLLVL.